This entry is about one T cell receptor beta chain. This sample was taken from a study of blood T cell repertoires in COVID-19. Looking at the study overall: Collection of acute and convalescent COVID-19 samples took place in the United States, Italy and Spain. Sources were T cells, B-cell-depleted T cells, or PBMCs; the material itself was cDNA or gDNA.

This CDR3 spans 12 amino acids. Trimming stripped 3 bases from V and 8 bases from J, with 10 bases between. Germline CDR1 and CDR2: LNHNV and YYDKDF (reference sequence). The repertoire was sequenced with immunoSEQ multiplex PCR; TCRdb's copy has only in-frame clones and lacks some. The sample lists under 150,000 clones; about 85% were seen once. Sequenced input: peripheral blood. The chain links TRBV15 to TRBJ1-1; D uncertain. This sequence originates from an elderly man with acute or convalescent COVID-19. The CDR3 loop reads CATSSELGEAFF. The CDR3 bases are TGTGCCACCAGCAGCGAGCTAGGCGAAGCTTTCTTT.